These 26 T cell receptor beta chains share one sample of origin, sequenced in a study of T cell repertoires in cytomegalovirus infection. TCRdb processed the reads anew with MiXCR; each CDR3 protein has one entry. This sample yields fewer than 200,000 distinct CDR3 sequences, of which 13% to 15% are seen a single time; roughly 27% belongs to the top ten. What was sequenced was PBMCs. Receptor source: a human donor in good health (CMV status not recorded). Some clones in this sample may be carry-over from other donors' samples.

There are many counts of this clonotype. The chain couples TRBV7-2 to TRBJ1-4; D not certain. V shed 4 bases and J shed 5 bases, with 8 bases lying between them. The CDR3 covers 13 residues. Germline values: CDR1 SGHTA, CDR2 FQGNSA. The CDR3 region has the DNA TGTGCCAGCAGCTCCCTTCCAAATGAAAAACTGTTTTTT. Amino acids: CASSSLPNEKLFF.

This clonotype has more than one count but fewer than ten. The rearrangement joins TRBV27 to TRBJ2-1; maybe TRBD1 (6 bases). Germline lookup yields CDR1 MNHEY and CDR2 SMNVEV (reference sequence). The CDR3 runs 17 residues. V lost 0 bases and J 0 bases, leaving 12 bases between the germline ends. The DNA of the CDR3 is TGTGCCAGCAGTTTATCCGACAGGCCAAGCTCCTACAATGAGCAGTTCTTC. Its translation is CASSLSDRPSSYNEQFF.

This clonotype came up a few times. The genes are TRBV10-2 and TRBJ2-7; 13 bases fit TRBD2. The CDR3 runs to 15 residues. V was pared by 3 bases and J by 4 bases, with 3 bases of the junction left unmatched. Germline assignment: CDR1 WSHSY and CDR2 SAAADI. CDR3 loop: CASSEWTSGRYEQYF. The CDR3 DNA follows: TGCGCCAGCAGTGAATGGACTAGCGGGAGATACGAGCAGTACTTC.

In the case of this clonotype: This may arise from a read error, as a much more abundant clone is one base away. The chain carries TRBV29-1 and TRBJ1-2; D unresolved. Trimming took off 5 bases at V and 0 bases at J, with 22 bases between the two ends. CDR3 size: 17 residues. Germline V gene data show CDR1 as SQVTM and CDR2 as ANQGSEA. For the CDR3, the DNA is TGCAGCGTTCCCCAAAGAAGGCCCGCCCAGTCTAACTATGGCTACACCTTC. It codes for CSVPQRRPAQSNYGYTF.

The chain combines TRBV13 with TRBJ1-4, with D possibly being TRBD1 (5 bases). The V end lost 8 bases, the J end lost 0 bases, and 13 bases lay between the germline ends. The germline gives CDR1 PRHDT, CDR2 FYEKMQ (reference sequence). The CDR3 loop spans 15 amino acids. The CDR3 sequence is CASQSTGATNEKLFF. Here the CDR3 DNA reads TGTGCCAGCCAGAGTACAGGTGCAACTAATGAAAAACTGTTTTTT. The complete variable domain, with remaining parts taken from reference TRBV13 and TRBJ1-4, reads AAGVIQSPRHLIKEKRETATLKCYPIPRHDTVYWYQQGPGQDPQFLISFYEKMQSDKGSIPDRFSAQQFSDYHSELNMSSLELGDSALYFCASQSTGATNEKLFFGSGTQLSVL.

This clonotype was picked up one time. The gene calls are TRBV6-5 and TRBJ2-2; D perhaps matches TRBD1 (6 bases). The CDR3 spans 16 residues. V shed 0 bases and J shed 5 bases, with 13 bases lying between them. Germline V gene sequence: CDR1 MNHEY, CDR2 SVGAGI. In nucleotides, the CDR3 is TGTGCCAGCAGTTACTCTGGCAGGGGTTCGACCGGGGAGCTGTTTTTT. As protein: CASSYSGRGSTGELFF.

In this sample, this clonotype turned up many times. The J gene is TRBJ2-5, the V gene TRBV7-9, with TRBD2 matching 9 bases. CDR1 SEHNR and CDR2 FQNEAQ come from the germline V gene (reference sequence). V trimming: 1 base; J trimming: 2 bases; junction bases outside the gene matches: 5. This CDR3 comprises 16 residues. The chain's CDR3 is CASSLVTSGLQETQYF. The CDR3 bases are TGTGCCAGCAGCTTAGTTACTAGCGGGCTTCAAGAGACCCAGTACTTC.

This clonotype appeared a few times. The chain recombines TRBV20-1 with TRBJ1-5; D gene unclear. The V end was cut by 3 bases, the J end by 2 bases, with 8 bases between. Germline assignment: CDR1 DFQATT and CDR2 SNEGSKA (reference sequence). The CDR3 extends over 13 amino acids. DNA of the CDR3: TGCAGTGCTAGTCCGGGAGGCAATCAGCCCCAGCATTTT. It translates to CSASPGGNQPQHF.

This clonotype was seen repeatedly, ten times or more. V is TRBV28 and J is TRBJ2-7; 9 bases are a match to TRBD1. After removal of 5 bases from V and 7 bases from J, the junction contained 9 bases not matched to a gene. The CDR3 covers 14 residues. CDR1 MDHEN and CDR2 SYDVKM come from the germline V gene. The CDR3 protein is CASSNPGQGEEQYF. In DNA form, the CDR3 reads TGTGCCAGCAGTAATCCGGGACAGGGTGAAGAGCAGTACTTC. Based on the CDR3 plus reference TRBV28 and TRBJ2-7, the full variable domain is DVKVTQSSRYLVKRTGEKVFLECVQDMDHENMFWYRQDPGLGLRLIYFSYDVKMKEKGDIPEGYSVSREKKERFSLILESASTNQTSMYLCASSNPGQGEEQYFGPGTRLTVT.

In this sample, this clonotype turned up many times. The CDR3 bases are TGTGCCAGCAGTTTACAGCCGTTGATGAACACTGAAGCTTTCTTT. Amino acid sequence: CASSLQPLMNTEAFF. This sequence joins TRBV28 and TRBJ1-1; D is undetermined. V lost 2 bases and J 0 bases, leaving 10 bases between the germline ends. The CDR3 is made up of 15 amino acids. Germline V gene sequence: CDR1 MDHEN, CDR2 SYDVKM.

This clonotype has at least ten counts. V is TRBV7-2 and J is TRBJ2-7; D gene uncertain. Trimming took off 8 bases at V and 7 bases at J, with 15 bases between the two ends. There are 12 residues in the CDR3. Germline V gene sequence: CDR1 SGHTA, CDR2 FQGNSA. The CDR3 region is CASGRTGREQYF. CDR3 DNA: TGTGCCAGCGGGCGGACCGGCCGAGAGCAGTACTTC.

The sample holds many counts of this clonotype. This chain links TRBV7-2 with TRBJ2-1, with D possibly being TRBD1 (6 bases). This CDR3 has 15 amino acids. The germline V gene encodes CDR1 SGHTA and CDR2 FQGNSA. V was shortened by 5 bases and J by 4 bases, with 15 bases between the two germline ends. In DNA, the CDR3 is TGTGCCAGCAGCCGGACAGCGCGAGGGTACAATGAGCAGTTCTTC. It codes for CASSRTARGYNEQFF. Full variable domain (outside the CDR3, taken from reference TRBV7-2 and TRBJ2-1): GAGVSQSPSNKVTEKGKDVELRCDPISGHTALYWYRQSLGQGLEFLIYFQGNSAPDKSGLPSDRFSAERTGGSVSTLTIQRTQQEDSAVYLCASSRTARGYNEQFFGPGTRLTVL.

The table lists this clonotype with a count of one. The genes are TRBV2 and TRBJ2-2; tentative D call: TRBD2 (6 bases). This CDR3 comprises 12 residues. Deletions cut 8 bases from V and 15 bases from J, with 19 bases between. CDR1 and CDR2 (germline): SNHLY, FYNNEI. The CDR3 DNA reads as TGTGCCAGCGGGACGGACGCTCGGGGGATGTTTTTT. Protein sequence: CASGTDARGMFF.

At least ten counts were recorded for this clonotype. The chain joins TRBV6-2 or TRBV6-3 to TRBJ2-7, with a tentative D call TRBD1 (5 bases). Trimming took off 5 bases at V and 3 bases at J, with 8 bases between the two ends. Germline CDR1 MNHEY, CDR2 SVGEGT. This CDR3 is 12 amino acids long. CDR3 in amino acids: CASSDDSYEQYF. Here the CDR3 DNA reads TGTGCCAGCAGTGACGACAGCTACGAGCAGTACTTC.

The chain has TRBV7-9 and TRBJ1-2, with 11 bases identical to TRBD1. CDR1 is SEHNR and CDR2 is FQNEAQ in the germline V gene (reference sequence). The CDR3 has 17 amino acids. V shed 5 bases and J 2 bases; nucleotides not matched to a gene: 10. The CDR3 reads CASSPRGTGGTNYGYTF. In DNA form, the CDR3 reads TGTGCCAGCAGCCCCCGAGGGACAGGGGGAACCAACTATGGCTACACCTTC.

This clonotype came up a few times. CDR3 bases: TGTGCCAGCAGAGCAGCGGGAGCTCAGGGAAATGAGCAGTTCTTC. Protein sequence: CASRAAGAQGNEQFF. V and J are TRBV28 and TRBJ2-1, with TRBD2 matching 8 bases. This CDR3 region has 15 residues. Germline-derived CDR1 and CDR2 are MDHEN and SYDVKM. The J segment lost 7 bases and the V segment lost 6 bases, leaving 11 bases of the junction unmatched.

This clonotype has more than one count but fewer than ten. The rearrangement joins TRBV24-1 to TRBJ1-5, with TRBD1 matching 11 bases. From germline, CDR1 is KGHDR and CDR2 SFDVKD. This CDR3 has 16 residues. With 3 bases clipped from V and 4 bases from J, the junction kept 4 bases outside the gene matches. The CDR3 sequence: CATSDPGQGENQPQHF. CDR3 coding DNA: TGTGCCACCAGTGATCCGGGACAGGGGGAAAATCAGCCCCAGCATTTT.

The DNA of the CDR3 is TGTGCCAGCAGCTTAAACCCCGGAACCTACGAGCAGTACTTC. Protein sequence: CASSLNPGTYEQYF. This sequence joins TRBV7-3 and TRBJ2-7; D unresolved. The germline V gene encodes CDR1 SGHTA and CDR2 FQGTGA. The CDR3 runs 14 residues. Trimming left V 1 base short and J 2 bases short, with 9 bases between.

J is TRBJ1-5 and V is TRBV28, with TRBD1 identical over 9 bases. The CDR3 covers 18 residues. Germline V CDR1 and CDR2: MDHEN, SYDVKM. The ends lost 1 base at V and 2 bases at J; junction bases unmatched: 9. CDR3 sequence: CASSLSGTGLGGNQPQHF. In DNA, the CDR3 is TGTGCCAGCAGTTTATCCGGGACAGGGTTGGGAGGCAATCAGCCCCAGCATTTT.

This clonotype has ten or more counts. The gene calls are TRBV7-2 and TRBJ2-7; D perhaps matches TRBD2 (6 bases). CDR1 is SGHTA and CDR2 is FQGNSA in the germline V gene. V lost 5 bases, J lost 0 bases, and 11 bases lay in between. This CDR3 spans 14 amino acids. DNA of the CDR3: TGTGCCAGCAGCCCGGGGGTTGGCTCCTACGAGCAGTACTTC. This encodes CASSPGVGSYEQYF.

The table lists this clonotype with many counts. This chain joins TRBV6-2 or TRBV6-3 and TRBJ1-2, with a weak D call TRBD1 (5 bases). V was pared by 5 bases and J by 6 bases, with 13 bases between. The CDR3 is made up of 13 amino acids. Per the germline V gene, CDR1 is MNHEY and CDR2 is SVGEGT. The CDR3 spells CASSKTGGDGYTF. CDR3 nucleotides: TGTGCCAGCAGTAAGACGGGGGGAGATGGCTACACCTTC.

This clonotype was observed many times. The gene calls are TRBV5-1 and TRBJ1-3; 7 nucleotides match TRBD1. V lost 4 bases and J lost 2; bases outside the gene matches: 9. The CDR3 length is 16 residues. Germline assignment: CDR1 SGHRS and CDR2 YFSETQ. The CDR3 spells CASSPGQLLTGNTIYF. The CDR3, as DNA: TGCGCCAGCAGCCCGGGACAGCTCCTTACTGGAAACACCATATATTTT.

V and J are TRBV5-1 and TRBJ1-1; no firm D call. The CDR3 is 14 residues long. V lost 0 bases, J lost 1 base, and 7 bases lay in between. The germline V gene encodes CDR1 SGHRS and CDR2 YFSETQ. CDR3 DNA: TGCGCCAGCAGCTTGGACGGTAAGAACACTGAAGCTTTCTTT. As protein: CASSLDGKNTEAFF.

This clonotype has at least ten counts. The rearrangement uses TRBV7-3 and TRBJ2-5; possibly TRBD2 for D (6 bases). The CDR3 spans 15 residues. Trimming left V 2 bases short and J 1 base short, with 11 bases between. Germline loops: CDR1 SGHTA, CDR2 FQGTGA. The CDR3: CASSLAGTGQETQYF. CDR3 nucleotides: TGTGCCAGCAGCTTAGCGGGGACGGGCCAAGAGACCCAGTACTTC. Combining the CDR3 with reference TRBV7-3 and TRBJ2-5 gives the whole variable domain GAGVSQTPSNKVTEKGKYVELRCDPISGHTALYWYRQSLGQGPEFLIYFQGTGAADDSGLPNDRFFAVRPEGSVSTLKIQRTERGDSAVYLCASSLAGTGQETQYFGPGTRLLVL.

This clonotype was detected many times. The J gene is TRBJ2-1, the V gene TRBV4-2, with TRBD2 as a possible D gene (6 bases). The CDR3 is 15 residues long. Germline V CDR1 and CDR2: LGHNA, YNFKEQ. The V end lost 1 base, the J end lost 4 bases, and 11 bases lay between the germline ends. In nucleotides, the CDR3 is TGTGCCAGCAGCCAAGCGGCTAGCGTTTACAATGAGCAGTTCTTC. It is translated as CASSQAASVYNEQFF.

This clonotype has at least ten counts. The CDR3 region is CASSQNLGAVGSPLHF. The CDR3 bases are TGCGCCAGCAGCCAAAATCTGGGGGCGGTAGGATCACCCCTCCACTTT. The chain is built from TRBV4-3 and TRBJ1-6, with a possible D match to TRBD1 (6 bases). V lost 2 bases and J lost 10, with 18 bases in between. CDR1 and CDR2 (germline): LGHNA, YSLEER. The CDR3 sequence is 16 residues long.